This entry lists 2 T cell receptor beta chains sequenced from one sample in a study of T cell changes during pregnancy in multiple sclerosis. Generated by immunoSEQ multiplex PCR, the TCRdb table keeps only in-frame clones and is missing some. Among tens of thousands of clones, around 91% were seen once, and the ten largest hold 2% to 2.5%. Sequenced here: peripheral blood, sampled in the second trimester of pregnancy. Receptors were obtained from a female donor in good health, enrolled as a control in a pregnancy study.

V gene TRBV29-1 combines with J gene TRBJ2-1; possible D gene TRBD1, 5 bases. The CDR3 length is 11 residues. The ends were cut back, 4 bases at V and 9 bases at J, with 10 bases in the middle. Germline-derived CDR1 and CDR2 are SQVTM and ANQGSEA. This CDR3 reads CSVVRAGEQFF. The CDR3 bases are TGCAGCGTTGTCAGGGCAGGTGAGCAGTTCTTC.

This rearrangement joins TRBV27 to TRBJ1-2, with D possibly matching TRBD1 (6 bases). Germline CDR1 and CDR2: MNHEY and SMNVEV (reference sequence). CDR3 length equals 14 residues. Between the trimmed V and J ends, which lost 2 bases and 1 base, there was a span of 8 bases. The CDR3: CASSLTGFNYGYTF. CDR3 sequence (DNA): TGTGCCAGCAGTTTAACAGGGTTTAACTATGGCTACACCTTC.